The TCR beta chain described here comes from a study of blood T cell repertoires in COVID-19. Turning to the study itself: Acute and convalescent COVID-19 samples came from the United States, Italy and Spain.

Profiling relied on immunoSEQ multiplex PCR, and the TCRdb table lists in-frame clones only, not all of them. Here the sample spans approximately 110,000 clones, about four fifths being singletons. This clone has a single count. V lost 4 bases to trimming and J lost 8 bases; unmatched junction nucleotides: 13. CDR3 length: 15 residues. The germline gives CDR1 LGHDT, CDR2 YNNKEL (reference sequence). V gene TRBV3-1 (or the pseudogene TRBV3-2) combines with J gene TRBJ1-2; 7 bases are shared with TRBD1. This receptor was taken from a woman aged 40 to 50 with acute or convalescent COVID-19. The specimen was peripheral blood. This CDR3 reads CASSPAGTASVGYTF. The CDR3 DNA is TGTGCCAGCAGCCCAGCCGGGACAGCCTCTGTAGGCTACACCTTC.